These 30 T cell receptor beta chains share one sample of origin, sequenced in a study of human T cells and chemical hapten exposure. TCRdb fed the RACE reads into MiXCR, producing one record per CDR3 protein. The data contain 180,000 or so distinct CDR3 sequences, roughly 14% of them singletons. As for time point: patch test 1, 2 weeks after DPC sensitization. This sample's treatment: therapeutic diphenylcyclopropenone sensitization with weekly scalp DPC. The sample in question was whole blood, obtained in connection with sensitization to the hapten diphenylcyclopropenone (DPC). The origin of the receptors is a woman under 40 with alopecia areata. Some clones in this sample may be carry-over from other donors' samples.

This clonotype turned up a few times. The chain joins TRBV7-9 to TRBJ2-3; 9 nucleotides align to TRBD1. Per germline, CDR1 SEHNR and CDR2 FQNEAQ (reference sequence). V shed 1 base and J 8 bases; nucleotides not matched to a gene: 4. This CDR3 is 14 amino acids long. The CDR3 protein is CASSLGGQGRTQYF. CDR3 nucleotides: TGTGCCAGCAGCTTAGGGGGACAGGGCCGTACGCAGTATTTT. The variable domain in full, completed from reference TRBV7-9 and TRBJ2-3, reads DTGVSQNPRHKITKRGQNVTFRCDPISEHNRLYWYRQTLGQGPEFLTYFQNEAQLEKSRLLSDRFSAERPKGSFSTLEIQRTEQGDSAMYLCASSLGGQGRTQYFGPGTRLTVL.

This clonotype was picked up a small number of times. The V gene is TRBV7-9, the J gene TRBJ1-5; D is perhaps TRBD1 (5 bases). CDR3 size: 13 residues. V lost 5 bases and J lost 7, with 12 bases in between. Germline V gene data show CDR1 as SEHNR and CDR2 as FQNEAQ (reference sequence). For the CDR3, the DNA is TGTGCCAGCAGCGCGAGCAGGGAACAGCCCCAGCATTTT. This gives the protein CASSASREQPQHF.

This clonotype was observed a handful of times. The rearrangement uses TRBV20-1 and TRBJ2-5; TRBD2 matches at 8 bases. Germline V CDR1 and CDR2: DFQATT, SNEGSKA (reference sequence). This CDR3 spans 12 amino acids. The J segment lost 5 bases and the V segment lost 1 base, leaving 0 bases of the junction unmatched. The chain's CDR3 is CSARGLAETQYF. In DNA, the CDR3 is TGCAGTGCTAGAGGACTAGCGGAGACCCAGTACTTC.

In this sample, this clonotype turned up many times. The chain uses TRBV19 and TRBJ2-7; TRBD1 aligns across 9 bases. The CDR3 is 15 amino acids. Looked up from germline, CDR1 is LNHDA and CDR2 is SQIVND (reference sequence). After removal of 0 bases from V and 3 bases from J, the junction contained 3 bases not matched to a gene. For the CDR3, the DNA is TGTGCCAGTAGTATAGACGAGACAGGGGGCTACGAGCAGTACTTC. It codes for CASSIDETGGYEQYF.

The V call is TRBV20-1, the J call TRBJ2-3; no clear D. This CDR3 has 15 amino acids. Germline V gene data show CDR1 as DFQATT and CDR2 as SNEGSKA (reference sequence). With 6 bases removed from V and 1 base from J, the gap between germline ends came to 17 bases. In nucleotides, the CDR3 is TGCAGTGCCGCGCCCCAACAGTGGGGCACAGATACGCAGTATTTT. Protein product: CSAAPQQWGTDTQYF.

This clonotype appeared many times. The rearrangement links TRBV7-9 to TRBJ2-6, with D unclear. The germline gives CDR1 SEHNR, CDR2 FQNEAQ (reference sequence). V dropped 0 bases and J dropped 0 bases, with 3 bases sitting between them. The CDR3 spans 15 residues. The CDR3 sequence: CASSLASSGANVLTF. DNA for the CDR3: TGTGCCAGCAGCTTAGCCTCCTCTGGGGCCAACGTCCTGACTTTC.

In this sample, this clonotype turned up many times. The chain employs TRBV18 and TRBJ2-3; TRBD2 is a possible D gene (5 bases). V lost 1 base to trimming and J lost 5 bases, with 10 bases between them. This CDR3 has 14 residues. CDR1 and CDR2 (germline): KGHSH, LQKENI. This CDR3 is CASSPQRAGDTQYF. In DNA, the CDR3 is TGTGCCAGCTCACCACAGAGGGCGGGAGATACGCAGTATTTT.

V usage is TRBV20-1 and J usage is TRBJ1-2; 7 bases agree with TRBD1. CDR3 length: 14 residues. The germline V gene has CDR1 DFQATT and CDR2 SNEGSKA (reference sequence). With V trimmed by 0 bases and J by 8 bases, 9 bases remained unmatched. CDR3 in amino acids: CSARDRTGVIGYTF. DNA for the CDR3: TGCAGTGCTAGAGATCGAACAGGGGTGATCGGCTACACCTTC.

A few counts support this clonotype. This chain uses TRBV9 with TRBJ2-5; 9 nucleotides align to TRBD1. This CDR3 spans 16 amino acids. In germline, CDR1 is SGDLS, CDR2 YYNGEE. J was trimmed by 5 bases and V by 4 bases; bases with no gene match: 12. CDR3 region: CASSPYDRGMGETQYF. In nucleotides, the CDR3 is TGTGCCAGCAGCCCTTACGACAGGGGGATGGGGGAGACCCAGTACTTC.

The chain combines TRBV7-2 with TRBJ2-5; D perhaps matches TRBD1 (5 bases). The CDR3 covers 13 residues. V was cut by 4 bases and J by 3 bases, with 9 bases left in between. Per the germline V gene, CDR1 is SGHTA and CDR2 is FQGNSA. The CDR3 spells CASSWGWEETQYF. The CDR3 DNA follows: TGTGCCAGCAGCTGGGGCTGGGAAGAGACCCAGTACTTC.

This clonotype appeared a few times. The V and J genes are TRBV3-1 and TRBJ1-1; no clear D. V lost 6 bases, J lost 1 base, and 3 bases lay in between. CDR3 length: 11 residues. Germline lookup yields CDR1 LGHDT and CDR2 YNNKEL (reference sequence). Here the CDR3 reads CASSWNTEAFF. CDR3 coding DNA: TGTGCCAGCAGTTGGAACACTGAAGCTTTCTTT.

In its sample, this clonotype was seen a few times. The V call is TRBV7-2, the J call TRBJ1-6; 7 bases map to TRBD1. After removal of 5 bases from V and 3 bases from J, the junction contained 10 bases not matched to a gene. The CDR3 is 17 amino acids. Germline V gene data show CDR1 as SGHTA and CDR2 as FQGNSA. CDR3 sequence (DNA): TGTGCCAGCAGCCCCCGCCCCCGGGACAGCTATAATTCACCCCTCCACTTT. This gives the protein CASSPRPRDSYNSPLHF.

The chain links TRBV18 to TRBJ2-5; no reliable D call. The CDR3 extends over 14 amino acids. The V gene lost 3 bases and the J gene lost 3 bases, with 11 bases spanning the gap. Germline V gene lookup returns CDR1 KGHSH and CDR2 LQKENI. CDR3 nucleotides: TGTGCCAGCTCACCCTCGCCCAGAGAAGAGACCCAGTACTTC. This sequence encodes CASSPSPREETQYF.

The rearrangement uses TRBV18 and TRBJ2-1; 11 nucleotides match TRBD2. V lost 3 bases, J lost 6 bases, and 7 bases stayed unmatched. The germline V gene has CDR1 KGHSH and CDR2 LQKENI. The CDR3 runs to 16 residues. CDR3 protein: CASSPLTSGSSNEQFF. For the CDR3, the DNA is TGTGCCAGCTCACCCCTAACTAGCGGGAGCAGCAATGAGCAGTTCTTC.

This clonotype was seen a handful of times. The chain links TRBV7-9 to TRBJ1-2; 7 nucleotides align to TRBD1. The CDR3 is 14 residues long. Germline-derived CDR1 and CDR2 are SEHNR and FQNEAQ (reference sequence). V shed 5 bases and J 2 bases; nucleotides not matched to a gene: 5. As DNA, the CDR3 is TGTGCCAGCAGCGCGACAGGGAGAAACTATGGCTACACCTTC. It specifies CASSATGRNYGYTF.

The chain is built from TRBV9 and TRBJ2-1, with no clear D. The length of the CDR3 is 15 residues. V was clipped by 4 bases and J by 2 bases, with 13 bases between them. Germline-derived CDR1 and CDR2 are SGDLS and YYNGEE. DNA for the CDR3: TGTGCCAGCAGCCCGGGTGGGCTAGCCTACAATGAGCAGTTCTTC. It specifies CASSPGGLAYNEQFF. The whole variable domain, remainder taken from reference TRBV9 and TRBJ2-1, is DSGVTQTPKHLITATGQRVTLRCSPRSGDLSVYWYQQSLDQGLQFLIQYYNGEERAKGNILERFSAQQFPDLHSELNLSSLELGDSALYFCASSPGGLAYNEQFFGPGTRLTVL.

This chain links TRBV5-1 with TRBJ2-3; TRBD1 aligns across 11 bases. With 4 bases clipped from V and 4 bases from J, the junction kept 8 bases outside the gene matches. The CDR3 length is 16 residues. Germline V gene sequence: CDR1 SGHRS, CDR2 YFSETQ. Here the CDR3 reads CASSPGQGDVSDTQYF. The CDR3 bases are TGCGCCAGCAGCCCGGGACAGGGGGATGTCTCAGATACGCAGTATTTT.

CDR3 loop: CASSSRTSGAETQYF. The CDR3 bases are TGTGCCAGCAGCTCCCGGACTAGCGGAGCAGAGACCCAGTACTTC. V gene TRBV3-1 combines with J gene TRBJ2-5, with 10 bases lining up with TRBD2. With 5 bases clipped from V and 4 bases from J, the junction kept 7 bases outside the gene matches. CDR1 is LGHDT and CDR2 is YNNKEL in the germline V gene (reference sequence). CDR3 length: 15 residues.

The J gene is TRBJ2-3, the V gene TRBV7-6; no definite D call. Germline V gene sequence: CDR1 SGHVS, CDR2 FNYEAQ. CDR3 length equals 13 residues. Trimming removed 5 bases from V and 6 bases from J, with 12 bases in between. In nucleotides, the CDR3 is TGTGCCAGCAGCCCCCAAATAGGTGATACGCAGTATTTT. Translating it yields CASSPQIGDTQYF.

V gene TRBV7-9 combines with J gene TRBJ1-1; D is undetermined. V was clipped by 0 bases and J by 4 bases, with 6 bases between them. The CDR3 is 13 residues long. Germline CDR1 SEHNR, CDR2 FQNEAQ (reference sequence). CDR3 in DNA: TGTGCCAGCAGCTTAGCCCTTCTCACTGAAGCTTTCTTT. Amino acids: CASSLALLTEAFF.

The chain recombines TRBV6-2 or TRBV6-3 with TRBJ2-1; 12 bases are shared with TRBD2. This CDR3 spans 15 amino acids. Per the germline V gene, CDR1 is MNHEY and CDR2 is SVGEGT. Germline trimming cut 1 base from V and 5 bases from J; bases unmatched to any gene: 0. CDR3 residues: CASSYWTSGNNEQFF. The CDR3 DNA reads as TGTGCCAGCAGTTACTGGACTAGCGGGAACAATGAGCAGTTCTTC.

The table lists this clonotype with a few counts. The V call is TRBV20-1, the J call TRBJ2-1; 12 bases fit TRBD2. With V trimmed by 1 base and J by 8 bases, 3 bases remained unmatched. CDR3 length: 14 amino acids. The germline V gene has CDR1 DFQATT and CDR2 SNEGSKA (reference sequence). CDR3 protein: CSARVTSGRYEQFF. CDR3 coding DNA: TGCAGTGCTAGAGTAACTAGCGGGAGGTATGAGCAGTTCTTC.

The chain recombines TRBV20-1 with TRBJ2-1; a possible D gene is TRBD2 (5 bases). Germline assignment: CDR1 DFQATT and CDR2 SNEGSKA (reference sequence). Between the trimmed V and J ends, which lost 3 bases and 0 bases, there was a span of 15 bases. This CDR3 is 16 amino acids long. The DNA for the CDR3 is TGCAGTGCTAGGTCGGTTAGCGAAGACTCCTACAATGAGCAGTTCTTC. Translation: CSARSVSEDSYNEQFF.

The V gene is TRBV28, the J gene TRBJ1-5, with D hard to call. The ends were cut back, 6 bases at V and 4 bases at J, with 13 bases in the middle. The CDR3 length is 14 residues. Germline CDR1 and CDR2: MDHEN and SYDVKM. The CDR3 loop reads CASSRHGSNQPQHF. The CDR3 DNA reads TGTGCCAGCAGCCGCCACGGAAGTAATCAGCCCCAGCATTTT. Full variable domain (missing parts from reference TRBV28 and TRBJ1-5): DVKVTQSSRYLVKRTGEKVFLECVQDMDHENMFWYRQDPGLGLRLIYFSYDVKMKEKGDIPEGYSVSREKKERFSLILESASTNQTSMYLCASSRHGSNQPQHFGDGTRLSIL.

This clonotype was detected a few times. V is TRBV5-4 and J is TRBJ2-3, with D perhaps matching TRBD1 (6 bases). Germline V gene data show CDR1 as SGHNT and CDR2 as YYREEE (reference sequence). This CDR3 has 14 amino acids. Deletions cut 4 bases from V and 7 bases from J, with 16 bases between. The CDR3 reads CASSPGQSRNTQYF. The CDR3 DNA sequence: TGTGCCAGCAGCCCCGGACAGAGTAGGAATACGCAGTATTTT.

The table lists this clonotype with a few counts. CDR3 nucleotides: TGTGCCAGCAGTGCGACAGGGAGCCACGAGCAGTACTTC. It specifies CASSATGSHEQYF. This sequence joins TRBV6-1 and TRBJ2-7; 7 positions agree with TRBD1. The CDR3 extends over 13 amino acids. Losses at the gene ends were 4 bases for V and 5 bases for J; bases not matched to a gene: 5. Germline V lookup: CDR1 MNHNS, CDR2 SASEGT.

The chain's CDR3 is CASSYSNRGGYQETQYF. CDR3 nucleotides: TGTGCCAGCAGTTACTCGAACCGGGGGGGATACCAAGAGACCCAGTACTTC. J is TRBJ2-5 and V is TRBV6-5; 8 bases agree with TRBD2. There are 17 residues in the CDR3. V lost 0 bases, J lost 0 bases, and 6 bases stayed unmatched. CDR1 is MNHEY and CDR2 is SVGAGI in the germline V gene.

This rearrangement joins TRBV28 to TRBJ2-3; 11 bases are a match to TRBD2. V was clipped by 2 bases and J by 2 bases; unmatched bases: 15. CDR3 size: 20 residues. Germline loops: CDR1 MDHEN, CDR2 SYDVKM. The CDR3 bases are TGTGCCAGCAGTTTACCCATCACGCGGGCTAGCGGGAGGATCACAGATACGCAGTATTTT. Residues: CASSLPITRASGRITDTQYF.

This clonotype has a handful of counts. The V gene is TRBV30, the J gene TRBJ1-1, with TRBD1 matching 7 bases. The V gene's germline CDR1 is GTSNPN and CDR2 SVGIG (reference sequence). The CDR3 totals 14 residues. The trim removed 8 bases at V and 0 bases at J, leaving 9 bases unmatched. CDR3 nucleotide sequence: TGTGCCCATCTCAGGGGGGGAATGAACACTGAAGCTTTCTTT. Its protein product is CAHLRGGMNTEAFF.

The CDR3 spells CASSIDGTYEQYF. CDR3 nucleotides: TGTGCCAGCAGCATAGACGGCACCTACGAGCAGTACTTC. The rearrangement joins TRBV7-6 to TRBJ2-7; D is unclear. Looked up from germline, CDR1 is SGHVS and CDR2 is FNYEAQ. V shed 5 bases and J shed 2 bases, with 10 bases lying between them. The CDR3 runs 13 residues.